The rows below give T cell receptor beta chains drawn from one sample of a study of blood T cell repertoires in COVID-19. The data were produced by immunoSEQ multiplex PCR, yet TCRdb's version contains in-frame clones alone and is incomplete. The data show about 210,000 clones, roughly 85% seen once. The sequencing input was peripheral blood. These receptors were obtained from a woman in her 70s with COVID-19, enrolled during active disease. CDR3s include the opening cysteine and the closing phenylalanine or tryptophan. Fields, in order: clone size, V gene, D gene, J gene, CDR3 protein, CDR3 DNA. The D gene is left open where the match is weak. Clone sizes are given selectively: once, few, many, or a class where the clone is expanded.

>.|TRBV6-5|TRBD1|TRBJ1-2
CASRGTGGNSGYTF
TGTGCCAGCAGGGGAACAGGGGGTAACAGTGGCTACACCTTC
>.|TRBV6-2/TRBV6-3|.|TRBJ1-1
CASSYSIVTEAFF
TGTGCCAGCAGTTACTCGATAGTGACTGAAGCTTTCTTT
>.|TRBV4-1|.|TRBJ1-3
CASSQARQGAGNTIYF
TGCGCCAGCAGCCAAGCCAGGCAGGGCGCTGGAAACACCATATATTTT
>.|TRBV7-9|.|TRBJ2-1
CASRALVDEQFF
TGTGCCAGCAGGGCCCTGGTCGATGAGCAGTTCTTC
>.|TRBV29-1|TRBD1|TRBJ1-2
CSVEGGQGTDYGYTF
TGCAGCGTCGAAGGAGGACAGGGAACGGACTATGGCTACACCTTC
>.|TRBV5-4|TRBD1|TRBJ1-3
CASSTGTVSGNTIYF
TGTGCCAGCAGCACCGGGACAGTCTCTGGAAACACCATATATTTT
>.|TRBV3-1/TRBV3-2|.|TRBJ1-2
CASSQGLTPKFNYGYTF
TGTGCCAGCAGCCAAGGTTTGACACCGAAATTTAACTATGGCTACACCTTC
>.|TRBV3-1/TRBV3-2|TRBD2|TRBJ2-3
CASKPGGAIDTQYF
TGTGCCAGCAAACCGGGAGGGGCGATAGATACGCAGTATTTT
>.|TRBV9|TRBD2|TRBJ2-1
CASSVDGGGVNNEQFF
TGTGCCAGCAGCGTAGATGGCGGGGGGGTAAACAATGAGCAGTTCTTC
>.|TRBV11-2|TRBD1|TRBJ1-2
CASSLGDSMSIYGYTF
TGTGCCAGCAGCTTAGGGGACAGTATGAGTATCTATGGCTACACCTTC
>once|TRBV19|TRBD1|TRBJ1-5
CASSPRRGQGFGQPQHF
TGTGCCAGTAGCCCTCGTCGGGGACAGGGTTTTGGTCAGCCCCAGCATTTT
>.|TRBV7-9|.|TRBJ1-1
CASSGYSVNTEAFF
TGTGCCAGCAGCGGATACAGTGTGAACACTGAAGCTTTCTTT
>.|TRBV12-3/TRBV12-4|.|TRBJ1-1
CASSLGGHGVAFF
TGTGCCAGCAGTTTAGGGGGGCATGGTGTAGCTTTCTTT
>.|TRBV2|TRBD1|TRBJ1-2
CASRKDRGDNGYTF
TGTGCCAGCAGGAAGGACAGGGGAGACAATGGCTACACCTTC
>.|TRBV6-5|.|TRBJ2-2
CASSLGASTGELFF
TGTGCCAGCAGTCTGGGGGCGAGCACCGGGGAGCTGTTTTTT
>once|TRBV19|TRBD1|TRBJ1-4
CASSPSGQSNEKLFF
TGTGCCAGTAGTCCGTCGGGACAGTCTAATGAAAAACTGTTTTTT
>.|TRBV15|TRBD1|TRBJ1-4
CATSTNRGEEKLFF
TGTGCCACCAGCACAAACAGGGGGGAAGAAAAACTGTTTTTT
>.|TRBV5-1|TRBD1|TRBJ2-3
CASSSYRGADTQYF
TGCGCCAGCAGCTCCTACAGGGGAGCAGATACGCAGTATTTT
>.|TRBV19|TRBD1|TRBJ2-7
CASSGTGAYEQYF
TGTGCCAGTAGTGGGACAGGGGCCTACGAGCAGTACTTC
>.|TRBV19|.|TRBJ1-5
CASSLYYQPQHF
TGTGCCAGTAGTCTCTATTATCAGCCCCAGCATTTT
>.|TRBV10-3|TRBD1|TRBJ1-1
CAISDPGTGVAFF
TGTGCCATCAGTGATCCCGGGACAGGGGTTGCTTTCTTT
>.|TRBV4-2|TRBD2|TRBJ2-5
CASSQKTTGLAGETQYF
TGTGCCAGCAGCCAAAAAACAACGGGACTAGCAGGGGAGACCCAGTACTTC
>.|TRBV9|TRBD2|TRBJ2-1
CASSVGGTSFNEQFF
TGTGCCAGCAGCGTAGGGGGGACTAGCTTTAATGAGCAGTTCTTC
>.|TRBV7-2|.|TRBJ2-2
CASSLQLGLGTGELFF
TGTGCCAGCAGCTTACAGTTGGGGCTCGGTACCGGGGAGCTGTTTTTT
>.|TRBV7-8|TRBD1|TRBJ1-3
CASSLAFRGHGNTIYF
TGTGCCAGCAGCTTAGCGTTCAGGGGGCATGGAAACACCATATATTTT
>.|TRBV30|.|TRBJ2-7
CAWSPQGPPYEQYF
TGTGCCTGGAGTCCTCAGGGGCCCCCCTACGAGCAGTACTTC
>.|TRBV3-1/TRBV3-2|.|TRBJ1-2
CASSQDKSWGRNTF
TGTGCCAGCAGCCAAGATAAATCTTGGGGCCGGAACACCTTC
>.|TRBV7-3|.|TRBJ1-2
CASSHGGRPGVYGYTF
TGTGCCAGCAGCCATGGAGGAAGGCCGGGGGTCTATGGCTACACCTTC
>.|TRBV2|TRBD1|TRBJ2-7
CASSEIRGQDEQYF
TGTGCCAGCAGTGAAATCAGGGGGCAAGACGAGCAGTACTTC
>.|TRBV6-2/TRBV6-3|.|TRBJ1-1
CASSFRTVNTEAFF
TGTGCCAGCAGTTTCCGGACAGTAAACACTGAAGCTTTCTTT
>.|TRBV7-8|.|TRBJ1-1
CASRNGGRTEAFF
TGTGCCAGCAGGAACGGGGGGCGGACTGAAGCTTTCTTT
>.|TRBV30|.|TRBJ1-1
CAWSVGRVSEAFF
TGTGCCTGGAGTGTAGGCAGGGTCTCTGAAGCTTTCTTT
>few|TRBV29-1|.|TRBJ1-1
CSVDEAGQNTEAFF
TGCAGCGTTGATGAGGCAGGGCAGAACACTGAAGCTTTCTTT
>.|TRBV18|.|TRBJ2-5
CASSPSAGLAETQYF
TGTGCCAGCTCTCCCTCGGCGGGGTTGGCGGAGACCCAGTACTTC
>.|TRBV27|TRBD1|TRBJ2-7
CASRERRQGTHLDF
TGTGCCAGCAGAGAACGACGACAGGGGACCCATCTCGACTTC
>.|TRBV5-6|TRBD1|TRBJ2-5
CASSQTGGVTKTQYF
TGTGCCAGCAGCCAGACAGGGGGCGTCACGAAGACCCAGTACTTC
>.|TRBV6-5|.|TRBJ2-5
CASSLLGVYETQYF
TGTGCCAGCAGCCTACTAGGCGTGTATGAGACCCAGTACTTC
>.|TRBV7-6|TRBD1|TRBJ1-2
CASSPRTGANYGYTF
TGTGCCAGCAGTCCCAGGACAGGGGCCAACTATGGCTACACCTTC
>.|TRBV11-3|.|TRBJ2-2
CASSLGARLNTGELFF
TGTGCCAGCAGCTTAGGCGCCAGGTTGAACACCGGGGAGCTGTTTTTT
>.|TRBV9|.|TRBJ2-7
CASSVHGMAYEQYF
TGTGCCAGCAGCGTTCATGGCATGGCCTACGAGCAGTACTTC